Given below is one T cell receptor beta chain in context. This specimen comes from a study of blood T cell repertoires in COVID-19. Study-level background: Material from acute and convalescent COVID-19 was sourced from the United States, Italy and Spain. Nucleic acid was either cDNA or gDNA, and it came from T cells, B-cell-depleted T cells, or PBMCs.

Source study methods: Nucleated cell counts were estimated from reference gene primer amplification. Here immunoSEQ multiplex PCR was the method, and the copy in TCRdb shows in-frame clones only, minus some. V, J and clone size derive from that table, while D and trimming were established from the DNA sequence. The sample lists some 58,000 clones; around nine tenths were seen once. Germline assignment: CDR1 SGDLS and CDR2 YYNGEE. CDR3 length: 14 amino acids. J lost 5 bases, V lost 2 bases, and 4 bases had no gene match. V is TRBV9 and J is TRBJ2-1; 7 nucleotides match TRBD2. The sample taken for sequencing was peripheral blood. This clonotype was obtained from a man aged 45-65 years with acute or convalescent COVID-19. In DNA, the CDR3 is TGTGCCAGCAGCGTTAGCGGACTAGACAATGAGCAGTTCTTC. Translating it yields CASSVSGLDNEQFF.